These 14 T cell receptor beta chains share one sample of origin, sequenced in a study of graft-versus-host responses after intestinal transplantation. Antigen specificity for these receptors is unknown. Sequenced by immunoSEQ multiplex PCR; TCRdb stores in-frame clones only, minus some. The sample holds about 130,000 clones; about nine tenths are singletons and the top ten take approximately 0.2%. This sample comprised unstimulated CD4+ T cells sorted from spleen or lymph node cells, obtained before intestinal transplant. The receptors come from a human donor who received an intestinal transplant.

V is TRBV6-5 and J is TRBJ2-7; 10 positions agree with TRBD2. The length of the CDR3 is 14 residues. V was clipped by 6 bases and J by 6 bases; unmatched bases: 8. Germline-derived CDR1 and CDR2 are MNHEY and SVGAGI. The CDR3 is CASRHLAGEGEQYF. The CDR3 coding sequence is TGTGCCAGCAGACACCTAGCGGGAGAGGGCGAGCAGTACTTC.

V usage is TRBV11-1 and J usage is TRBJ2-7; TRBD2 matches 7 bases. The CDR3 runs 17 residues. V dropped 7 bases and J dropped 6; count of bases not matched to a gene: 21. CDR1 is SGHAT, CDR2 FQDESV, per germline (reference sequence). This CDR3 reads CASTTSRASGTRGEQYF. CDR3 coding DNA: TGTGCCAGCACCACCTCCCGGGCTAGCGGAACCCGAGGCGAGCAGTACTTC.

Regarding this clone: Its ends do not fully match the called genes, so a read error is possible. The rearrangement links TRBV7-9 to TRBJ2-1, with 9 bases lining up with TRBD1. Germline V gene sequence: CDR1 SEHNR, CDR2 FQNEAQ (reference sequence). The CDR3 has 11 residues. The CDR3 region is CASSLDGTGIF. DNA of the CDR3: TGTGCCAGCAGCTTAGACGGGACAGGGATCTTC. The full variable domain, completed using reference TRBV7-9 and TRBJ2-1, is DTGVSQNPRHKITKRGQNVTFRCDPISEHNRLYWYRQTLGQGPEFLTYFQNEAQLEKSRLLSDRFSAERPKGSFSTLEIQRTEQGDSAMYLCASSLDGTGIFGPGTRLTVL.

The rearrangement links TRBV5-4 to TRBJ1-2; D is undetermined. Germline V lookup: CDR1 SGHNT, CDR2 YYREEE (reference sequence). Trimming cost V 2 bases and J 0 bases, with 8 bases left between them. This CDR3 region has 14 residues. The CDR3 DNA follows: TGTGCCAGCAGCTTACGTGGATCTAACTATGGCTACACCTTC. It specifies CASSLRGSNYGYTF.

The sample holds one count of this clone. The gene calls are TRBV5-4 and TRBJ1-4; tentatively, D is TRBD1 (5 bases). The V gene lost 0 bases and the J gene lost 7 bases, with 13 bases spanning the gap. The CDR3 extends over 15 amino acids. CDR1 is SGHNT and CDR2 is YYREEE in the germline V gene (reference sequence). CDR3 coding DNA: TGTGCCAGCAGCTTGGAGAGCGGGGGAGGTGAAAAACTGTTTTTT. This translates into CASSLESGGGEKLFF.

The chain couples TRBV9 to TRBJ2-3, with D uncertain. CDR1 is SGDLS and CDR2 is YYNGEE in the germline V gene. The CDR3 loop spans 12 amino acids. V shed 0 bases and J shed 4 bases, with 3 bases lying between them. The CDR3: CASSVDSDTQYF. The CDR3 nucleotides read TGTGCCAGCAGCGTAGACTCAGATACGCAGTATTTT.

The chain carries TRBV7-2 and TRBJ1-6, with D tentatively TRBD1 (5 bases). The CDR3 totals 15 residues. CDR1 is SGHTA and CDR2 is FQGNSA in the germline V gene. V dropped 4 bases and J dropped 10 bases, with 17 bases sitting between them. CDR3 sequence: CASSSARQKRSPLHF. In DNA form, the CDR3 reads TGTGCCAGCAGCTCCGCTCGACAGAAAAGGTCACCCCTCCACTTT.

This chain links TRBV28 with TRBJ2-1, with D perhaps assigned TRBD1 or TRBD2 (5 bases each). The CDR3 loop spans 15 amino acids. CDR1 is MDHEN, CDR2 SYDVKM, per germline. V shed 7 bases and J shed 7 bases, with 20 bases lying between them. CDR3 coding DNA: TGTGCCAGCACCCTCATGAGGGGAAGTACGAATGAGCAGTTCTTC. This gives the protein CASTLMRGSTNEQFF.

The CDR3 coding sequence is TGTGCCAGCAGAGTCTATGGGGGGGCTAACGAAGCTTTCTTT. Translation gives CASRVYGGANEAFF. This chain connects TRBV6-4 to TRBJ1-1; TRBD1 might be the D (6 bases). The V and J ends lost 6 bases and 8 bases respectively, with 19 bases between them. The CDR3 runs to 14 residues. Germline CDR1 MRHNA, CDR2 SNTAGT.

The chain links TRBV4-1 to TRBJ1-2, with D possibly TRBD1 on 6 matching bases. The CDR3 loop spans 14 amino acids. From germline, CDR1 is MGHRA and CDR2 YSYEKL. The V gene lost 3 bases and the J gene lost 2 bases, with 10 bases spanning the gap. CDR3 nucleotides: TGCGCCAGCAGCCAGGCCGGGACAAACTATGGCTACACCTTC. The encoded protein is CASSQAGTNYGYTF.

V is TRBV15 and J is TRBJ1-4; 7 nucleotides match TRBD1. Losses at the gene ends were 3 bases for V and 6 bases for J; bases not matched to a gene: 4. The length of the CDR3 is 14 residues. CDR1 and CDR2 (germline): LNHNV, YYDKDF (reference sequence). The CDR3 is CATSSNRGYEKLFF. In DNA, the CDR3 is TGTGCCACCAGCAGCAACAGGGGTTATGAAAAACTGTTTTTT.

The chain has TRBV7-2 and TRBJ1-4; D unresolved. Germline V gene sequence: CDR1 SGHTA, CDR2 FQGNSA. The CDR3 is 14 amino acids. The V end was cut by 3 bases, the J end by 0 bases, with 5 bases between. CDR3 protein: CASSLTSTNEKLFF. DNA for the CDR3: TGTGCCAGCAGCTTGACCTCAACTAATGAAAAACTGTTTTTT.

This clone showed up just once. J is TRBJ2-7 and V is TRBV7-2, with 8 bases fitting TRBD1. The length of the CDR3 is 15 residues. The trim removed 0 bases at V and 1 base at J, leaving 2 bases unmatched. CDR1 and CDR2 (germline): SGHTA, FQGNSA. The CDR3 bases are TGTGCCAGCAGCTTAGCCAGGACAGGGTCCTACGAGCAGTACTTC. As protein: CASSLARTGSYEQYF.

V and J are TRBV7-2 and TRBJ1-3, with TRBD1 as a possible D gene (6 bases). CDR1 is SGHTA, CDR2 FQGNSA, per germline. CDR3 length equals 14 residues. V was cut by 6 bases and J by 0 bases, with 9 bases left in between. CDR3 in DNA: TGTGCCAGCAGGATACAGGGCTCTGGAAACACCATATATTTT. It codes for CASRIQGSGNTIYF.